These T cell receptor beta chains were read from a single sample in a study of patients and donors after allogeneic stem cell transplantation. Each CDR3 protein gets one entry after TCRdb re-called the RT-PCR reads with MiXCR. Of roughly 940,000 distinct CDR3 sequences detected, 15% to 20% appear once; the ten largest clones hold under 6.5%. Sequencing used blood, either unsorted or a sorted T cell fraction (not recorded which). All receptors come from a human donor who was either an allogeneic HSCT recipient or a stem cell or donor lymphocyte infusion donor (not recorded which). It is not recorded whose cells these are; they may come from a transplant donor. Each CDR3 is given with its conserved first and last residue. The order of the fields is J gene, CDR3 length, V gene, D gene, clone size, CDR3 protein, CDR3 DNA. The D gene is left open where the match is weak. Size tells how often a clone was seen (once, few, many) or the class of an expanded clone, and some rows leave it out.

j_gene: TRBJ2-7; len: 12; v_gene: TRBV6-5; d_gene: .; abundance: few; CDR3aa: CASSYSTGEQYF; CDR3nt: TGTGCCAGCAGTTACTCGACCGGGGAGCAGTACTTC
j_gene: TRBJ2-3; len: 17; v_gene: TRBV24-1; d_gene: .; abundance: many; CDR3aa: CATSDFLRGPGTDTQYF; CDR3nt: TGTGCCACCAGTGATTTTCTTCGGGGGCCGGGGACAGATACGCAGTATTTT
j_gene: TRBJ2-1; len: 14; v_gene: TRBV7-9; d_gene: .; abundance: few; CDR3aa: CAIPGGRDYNEQFF; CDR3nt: TGTGCCATCCCGGGGGGCAGGGATTACAATGAGCAGTTCTTC
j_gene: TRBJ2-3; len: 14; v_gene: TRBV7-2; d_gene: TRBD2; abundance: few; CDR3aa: CASSEGLAPDTQYF; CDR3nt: TGTGCCAGCAGCGAGGGACTAGCGCCAGATACGCAGTATTTT
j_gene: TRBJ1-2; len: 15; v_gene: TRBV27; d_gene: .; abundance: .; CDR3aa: CASSLSGTGLYGYTF; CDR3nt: TGTGCCAGCAGTTTATCAGGGACGGGGCTCTATGGCTACACCTTC
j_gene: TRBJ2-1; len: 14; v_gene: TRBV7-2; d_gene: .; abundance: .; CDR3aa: CASSRDPAYNEQFF; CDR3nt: TGTGCCAGCAGTCGGGACCCCGCCTACAATGAGCAGTTCTTC
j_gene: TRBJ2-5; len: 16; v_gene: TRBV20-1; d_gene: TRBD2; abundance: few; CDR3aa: CSARGSGGGVKETQYF; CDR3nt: TGCAGTGCTAGAGGCTCCGGCGGGGGGGTGAAAGAGACCCAGTACTTC
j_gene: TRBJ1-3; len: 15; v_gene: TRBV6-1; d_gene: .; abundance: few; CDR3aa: CASSPGLHSGNTIYF; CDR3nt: TGTGCCAGCAGCCCCGGACTGCACTCTGGAAACACCATATATTTT
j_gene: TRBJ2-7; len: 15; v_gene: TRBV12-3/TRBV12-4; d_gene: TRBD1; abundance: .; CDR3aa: CASSLVRTGNHEQYF; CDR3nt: TGTGCCAGCAGTTTAGTAAGGACAGGTAACCACGAGCAGTACTTC
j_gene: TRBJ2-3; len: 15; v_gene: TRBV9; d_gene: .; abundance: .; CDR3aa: CASSAFASIGVTQYF; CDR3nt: TGTGCCAGCAGCGCTTTCGCATCCATTGGGGTAACGCAGTATTTT
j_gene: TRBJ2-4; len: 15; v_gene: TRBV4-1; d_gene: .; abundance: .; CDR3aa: CASSLERSFKNIQYF; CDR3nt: TGCGCCAGCAGCCTGGAAAGGAGTTTTAAAAACATTCAGTACTTC
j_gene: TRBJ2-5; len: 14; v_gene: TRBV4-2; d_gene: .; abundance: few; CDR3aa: CASSQAGFQETQYF; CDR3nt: TGTGCCAGCAGCCAAGCAGGGTTCCAAGAGACCCAGTACTTC
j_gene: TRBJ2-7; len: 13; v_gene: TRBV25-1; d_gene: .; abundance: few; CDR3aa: CASRSGLSYEQYF; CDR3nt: TGTGCCAGCAGGTCCGGCCTCTCCTACGAGCAGTACTTC
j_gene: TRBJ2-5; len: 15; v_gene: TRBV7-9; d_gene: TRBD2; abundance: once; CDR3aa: CASNARRGGQETHYF; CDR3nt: TGTGCCAGCAACGCAAGGCGGGGGGGCCAAGAGACCCATTACTTC
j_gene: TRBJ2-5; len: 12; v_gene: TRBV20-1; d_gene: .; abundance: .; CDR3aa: CSVRESSKTQYF; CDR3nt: TGCAGTGTAAGAGAGAGCTCAAAGACCCAGTACTTC
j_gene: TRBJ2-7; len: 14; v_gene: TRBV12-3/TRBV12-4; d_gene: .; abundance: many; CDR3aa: CASSPGPPSYEQYF; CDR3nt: TGTGCCAGCAGTCCGGGACCTCCGTCCTACGAGCAGTACTTC
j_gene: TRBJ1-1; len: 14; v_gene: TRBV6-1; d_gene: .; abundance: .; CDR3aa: CASSELRMGPEAFF; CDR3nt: TGTGCCAGCAGTGAACTACGGATGGGGCCTGAAGCTTTCTTT
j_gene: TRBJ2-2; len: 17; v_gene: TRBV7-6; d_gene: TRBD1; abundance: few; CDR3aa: CASSRKTGGAGTGELFF; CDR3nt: TGTGCCAGCAGCCGAAAAACAGGGGGCGCGGGCACCGGGGAGCTGTTTTTT
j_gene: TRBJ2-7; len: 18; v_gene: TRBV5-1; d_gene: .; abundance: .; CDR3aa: CASSPGRAMTQIVYEQYF; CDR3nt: TGCGCCAGCAGCCCCGGACGCGCAATGACGCAGATAGTCTACGAGCAGTACTTC
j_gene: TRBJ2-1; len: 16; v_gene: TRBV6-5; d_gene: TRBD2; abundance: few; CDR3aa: CASSYPSGRAYNEQFF; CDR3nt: TGTGCCAGCAGTTACCCTAGCGGGAGGGCCTACAATGAGCAGTTCTTC
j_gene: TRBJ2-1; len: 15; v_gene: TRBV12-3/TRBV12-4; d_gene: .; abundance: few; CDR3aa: CATTSGGMGGREQFF; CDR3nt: TGTGCCACCACCTCTGGGGGCATGGGTGGTCGTGAGCAGTTCTTC
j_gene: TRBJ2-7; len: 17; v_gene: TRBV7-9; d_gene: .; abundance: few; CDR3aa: CASSLGGWRKGANEQYF; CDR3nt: TGTGCCAGCAGCTTAGGGGGTTGGCGGAAAGGGGCTAACGAGCAGTACTTC
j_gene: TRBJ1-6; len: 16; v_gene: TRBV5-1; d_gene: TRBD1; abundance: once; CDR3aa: CASSSAMTGEGSPLHF; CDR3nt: TGCGCCAGCAGCTCCGCGATGACAGGGGAAGGATCACCCCTCCACTTT
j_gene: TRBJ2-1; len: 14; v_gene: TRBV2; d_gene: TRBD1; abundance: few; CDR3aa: CASSRDRLEGEQFF; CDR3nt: TGTGCCAGCAGCCGGGACAGGCTTGAGGGTGAGCAGTTCTTC
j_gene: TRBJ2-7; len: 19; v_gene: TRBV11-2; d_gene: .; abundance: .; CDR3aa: CASSLEGRLRRGGEGEQYF; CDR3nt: TGTGCCAGCAGCTTAGAAGGTCGTCTCCGGAGGGGCGGAGAAGGTGAGCAGTACTTC
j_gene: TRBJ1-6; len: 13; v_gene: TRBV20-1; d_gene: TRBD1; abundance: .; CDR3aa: CSAYGTGNSPLHF; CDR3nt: TGCAGTGCTTACGGGACAGGCAATTCACCCCTCCACTTT
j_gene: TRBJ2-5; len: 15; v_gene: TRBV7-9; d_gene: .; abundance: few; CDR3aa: CASSTPGRRQETQYF; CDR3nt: TGTGCCAGCAGCACGCCGGGACGAAGGCAAGAGACCCAGTACTTC
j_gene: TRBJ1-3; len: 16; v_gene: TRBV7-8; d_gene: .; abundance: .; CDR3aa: CASSSWTSSSGNTIYF; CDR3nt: TGTGCCAGCAGCTCCTGGACATCGAGCTCTGGAAACACCATATATTTT